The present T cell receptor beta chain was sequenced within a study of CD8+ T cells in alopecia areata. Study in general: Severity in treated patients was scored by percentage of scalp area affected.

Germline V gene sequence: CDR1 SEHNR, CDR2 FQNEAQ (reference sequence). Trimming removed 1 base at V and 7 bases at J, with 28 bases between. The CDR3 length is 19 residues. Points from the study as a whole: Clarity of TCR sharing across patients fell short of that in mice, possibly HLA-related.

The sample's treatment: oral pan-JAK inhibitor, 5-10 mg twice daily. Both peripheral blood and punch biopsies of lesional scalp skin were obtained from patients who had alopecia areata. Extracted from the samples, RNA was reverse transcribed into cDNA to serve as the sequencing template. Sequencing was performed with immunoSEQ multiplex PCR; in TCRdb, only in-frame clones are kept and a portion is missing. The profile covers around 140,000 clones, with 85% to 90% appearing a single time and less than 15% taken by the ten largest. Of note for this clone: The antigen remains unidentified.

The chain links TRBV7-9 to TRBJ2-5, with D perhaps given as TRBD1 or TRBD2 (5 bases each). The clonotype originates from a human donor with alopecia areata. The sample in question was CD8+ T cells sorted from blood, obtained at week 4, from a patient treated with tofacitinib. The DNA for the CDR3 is TGTGCCAGCAGCTTAGAGGGACCCTCACTAAGTAGGCTCTGGGGGACCCAGTACTTC. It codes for CASSLEGPSLSRLWGTQYF.